One and the same sample provided the 31 T cell receptor beta chains below, sequenced in a study of T-cell memory formation after mild COVID-19. TCRdb called the 5' RACE reads again in MiXCR, with one record for every CDR3 protein. The sample has roughly 280,000 distinct CDR3 sequences, under 20% seen once. Source material: PBMCs or a T cell subset sorted from them (not recorded which). The receptors here all came from a man aged 18 to 30 who had mild COVID-19 (a few samples of this study predate the infection). Cell type and time point are not known.

The chain has TRBV12-3 or TRBV12-4 and TRBJ2-7; possible D gene TRBD2, 6 bases. Trimming cost V 4 bases and J 2 bases, with 15 bases left between them. CDR3 length: 15 residues. The CDR3 region has the DNA TGTGCCAGCAGTTCAGGTCTAAGCGGGCCCTACGAGCAGTACTTC. Amino acids: CASSSGLSGPYEQYF.

This clonotype was seen more than once but under ten times. The rearrangement joins TRBV7-9 to TRBJ1-1; 11 bases are shared with TRBD1. Losses at the gene ends were 5 bases for V and 1 base for J; bases not matched to a gene: 3. There are 15 residues in the CDR3. In germline, CDR1 is SEHNR, CDR2 FQNEAQ (reference sequence). The CDR3 DNA follows: TGTGCCAGCAGCGAAGGACAGGGGGCGAACACTGAAGCTTTCTTT. Translated: CASSEGQGANTEAFF.

This clonotype was seen many times. V and J are TRBV5-1 and TRBJ2-1; TRBD1 matches at 10 bases. This CDR3 spans 15 amino acids. V shed 3 bases and J 2 bases; nucleotides not matched to a gene: 2. Germline V gene sequence: CDR1 SGHRS, CDR2 YFSETQ. The CDR3 protein is CASSSGTGAYNEQFF. The CDR3, as DNA: TGCGCCAGCAGCTCCGGGACAGGGGCCTACAATGAGCAGTTCTTC.

The chain has TRBV5-1 and TRBJ1-2; tentative D call: TRBD1 (6 bases). V lost 4 bases and J lost 1, with 11 bases in between. Germline V gene lookup returns CDR1 SGHRS and CDR2 YFSETQ. The CDR3 totals 14 residues. In nucleotides, the CDR3 is TGCGCCAGCAGCGGAGGGGGACTTAACTATGGCTACACCTTC. Translated: CASSGGGLNYGYTF.

The chain joins TRBV6-5 to TRBJ1-2; weak D call: TRBD1 (6 bases). CDR1 MNHEY and CDR2 SVGAGI come from the germline V gene. This CDR3 comprises 15 residues. V lost 3 bases, J lost 2 bases, and 13 bases lay in between. The CDR3 protein is CASSYGRGLNYGYTF. The CDR3 nucleotides read TGTGCCAGCAGTTATGGGCGGGGGCTCAACTATGGCTACACCTTC.

The chain couples TRBV7-2 to TRBJ2-3; D is unclear. V was pared by 0 bases and J by 6 bases, with 13 bases between. The CDR3 runs to 15 residues. Germline CDR1 SGHTA, CDR2 FQGNSA. The CDR3 DNA reads TGTGCCAGCAGCTTAGCCGGGCCCCGTAGGGATACGCAGTATTTT. Protein product: CASSLAGPRRDTQYF.

This clonotype was detected only a few times. The rearrangement uses TRBV3-1 and TRBJ2-5, with 7 bases fitting TRBD1. Germline loops: CDR1 LGHDT, CDR2 YNNKEL (reference sequence). V was clipped by 1 base and J by 6 bases; unmatched bases: 8. The CDR3 totals 15 residues. This CDR3 reads CASSQGFDRVKTQYF. CDR3 coding DNA: TGTGCCAGCAGCCAAGGATTTGACAGGGTGAAGACCCAGTACTTC.

This clonotype occurred a few times. This chain connects TRBV6-5 to TRBJ2-3, with TRBD2 identical over 8 bases. CDR3 length equals 16 residues. V gave up 0 bases and J gave up 2 bases; unmatched junction bases: 4. The germline gives CDR1 MNHEY, CDR2 SVGAGI. The CDR3 sequence is CASSYSWRGVTDTQYF. The CDR3 DNA reads as TGTGCCAGCAGTTACTCATGGCGGGGGGTCACAGATACGCAGTATTTT.

This clonotype was observed many times. The chain couples TRBV12-3 or TRBV12-4 to TRBJ2-4; a weak D match, TRBD2 (5 bases). This CDR3 has 12 residues. V lost 5 bases and J lost 9, with 11 bases in between. The CDR3 DNA sequence: TGTGCCAGCAGTACCGGGATGGGCATTCAGTACTTC. This encodes CASSTGMGIQYF.

The CDR3 spells CSVETRGTEAFF. DNA of the CDR3: TGCAGCGTTGAAACCAGGGGCACTGAAGCTTTCTTT. This chain links TRBV29-1 with TRBJ1-1; D possibly corresponds to TRBD1 (6 bases). This CDR3 has 12 residues. CDR1 and CDR2 from the germline V gene are SQVTM and ANQGSEA. The V gene lost 2 bases and the J gene lost 4 bases, with 8 bases spanning the gap. The variable domain in full, with the rest retrieved from reference TRBV29-1 and TRBJ1-1, is SAVISQKPSRDICQRGTSLTIQCQVDSQVTMMFWYRQQPGQSLTLIATANQGSEATYESGFVIDKFPISRPNLTFSTLTVSNMSPEDSSIYLCSVETRGTEAFFGQGTRLTVV.

This clonotype has just a few counts. V and J are TRBV7-3 and TRBJ2-3; no reliable D call. This CDR3 has 13 amino acids. Looked up from germline, CDR1 is SGHTA and CDR2 is FQGTGA. Trimming pared 3 bases from V and 6 bases from J, leaving 10 bases between. The CDR3: CASSFKPGDTQYF. DNA for the CDR3: TGTGCCAGCAGCTTTAAGCCCGGGGATACGCAGTATTTT.

This clonotype was counted only a few times. This rearrangement joins TRBV25-1 to TRBJ2-3; D gene uncertain. The CDR3 contains 12 residues. Germline V CDR1 and CDR2: MGHDK, SYGVNS. V lost 3 bases and J 5 bases, leaving 6 bases between the germline ends. CDR3 nucleotide sequence: TGTGCCAGCAGTGAGGAAGGAGATACGCAGTATTTT. Its translation: CASSEEGDTQYF.

This clonotype was found a few times. V is TRBV7-2 and J is TRBJ2-7; no clear D. CDR1 and CDR2 from the germline V gene are SGHTA and FQGNSA. The V and J ends lost 1 base and 0 bases respectively, with 4 bases between them. The CDR3 runs 13 residues. CDR3 sequence reads: CASSLVSSYEQYF. CDR3 nucleotides: TGTGCCAGCAGCTTAGTCAGCTCCTACGAGCAGTACTTC.

J is TRBJ2-1 and V is TRBV29-1; perhaps TRBD1 as D (5 bases). Trimming shortened V by 4 bases and J by 4 bases, and 8 bases separated the two germline ends. Germline V gene lookup returns CDR1 SQVTM and CDR2 ANQGSEA. The CDR3 sequence is 12 residues long. This CDR3 reads CSVGRGYNEQFF. In nucleotides, the CDR3 is TGCAGCGTTGGAAGGGGATACAATGAGCAGTTCTTC.

This chain links TRBV5-1 with TRBJ1-2; D may be TRBD1 (5 bases). V was cut by 1 base and J by 7 bases, with 11 bases left in between. The germline V gene has CDR1 SGHRS and CDR2 YFSETQ. This CDR3 contains 13 residues. CDR3 protein: CASSLNGAFGYTF. CDR3 nucleotides: TGCGCCAGCAGCTTGAATGGGGCGTTTGGCTACACCTTC.

This clonotype was counted a few times. The J gene is TRBJ1-1, the V gene TRBV2, with D unresolved. CDR1 and CDR2 from the germline V gene are SNHLY and FYNNEI. CDR3 length equals 14 residues. The ends were cut back, 5 bases at V and 3 bases at J, with 13 bases in the middle. The chain's CDR3 is CASSSYTRDTEAFF. In nucleotides, the CDR3 is TGTGCCAGCAGTTCTTATACTCGAGACACTGAAGCTTTCTTT.

This clonotype was seen ten or more times. This chain uses TRBV5-1 with TRBJ2-1; no reliable D call. Germline CDR1 is SGHRS and CDR2 is YFSETQ. This CDR3 has 15 amino acids. Trimming stripped 4 bases from V and 0 bases from J, with 11 bases between. Written as DNA, the CDR3 is TGCGCCAGCAGCAGAGCGACCTACTCCTACAATGAGCAGTTCTTC. Protein product: CASSRATYSYNEQFF.

This chain connects TRBV7-2 to TRBJ2-7; D is unresolved. The CDR3 covers 12 residues. Trimming took 5 bases from V and 4 from J, leaving 9 bases between them. Per germline, CDR1 SGHTA and CDR2 FQGNSA. CDR3: CASSPEFYEQYF. DNA for the CDR3: TGTGCCAGCAGCCCCGAGTTTTACGAGCAGTACTTC.

The V call is TRBV7-6, the J call TRBJ2-4; 10 bases agree with TRBD2. V gave up 1 base and J gave up 9 bases; unmatched junction bases: 6. Germline V lookup: CDR1 SGHVS, CDR2 FNYEAQ. CDR3 size: 15 residues. CDR3 region: CASSLDASGGSIQYF. CDR3 bases: TGTGCCAGCAGCTTAGACGCTAGCGGGGGTAGCATTCAGTACTTC.

The chain combines TRBV6-2 or TRBV6-3 with TRBJ2-7, with no clear D. Germline V gene data show CDR1 as MNHEY and CDR2 as SVGEGT. The CDR3 sequence is 14 residues long. V was pared by 5 bases and J by 5 bases, with 16 bases between. In nucleotides, the CDR3 is TGTGCCAGCAGTCACCATGCTAGTTCTGACGAGCAGTACGTC. Translation gives CASSHHASSDEQYV.

The chain couples TRBV29-1 to TRBJ1-3; D uncertain. From germline, CDR1 is SQVTM and CDR2 ANQGSEA. V was clipped by 5 bases and J by 0 bases, with 8 bases between them. The CDR3 has 13 amino acids. The CDR3 is CSVYASSGNTIYF. The DNA of the CDR3 is TGCAGCGTTTATGCGAGCTCTGGAAACACCATATATTTT. The full variable domain, with the rest looked up from reference TRBV29-1 and TRBJ1-3, is SAVISQKPSRDICQRGTSLTIQCQVDSQVTMMFWYRQQPGQSLTLIATANQGSEATYESGFVIDKFPISRPNLTFSTLTVSNMSPEDSSIYLCSVYASSGNTIYFGEGSWLTVV.

This clonotype was picked up a small number of times. The chain joins TRBV3-1 to TRBJ1-2, with no clear D. V was trimmed by 0 bases and J by 4 bases, leaving 15 bases between them. Germline values: CDR1 LGHDT, CDR2 YNNKEL (reference sequence). The CDR3 has 16 residues. CDR3 in amino acids: CASSQDEFPILYGYTF. The CDR3 coding sequence is TGTGCCAGCAGCCAAGACGAGTTCCCGATTCTCTATGGCTACACCTTC.

This clonotype was seen repeatedly, ten times or more. The chain joins TRBV4-1 to TRBJ2-7, with 12 bases lining up with TRBD1. CDR1 and CDR2 (germline): MGHRA, YSYEKL. Trimming cost V 6 bases and J 4 bases; bases outside gene matches: 4. The CDR3 has 14 residues. CDR3 coding DNA: TGCGCCAGCAGTCCGGGACAGGGGGCGTACGAGCAGTACGTC. Translated, it gives CASSPGQGAYEQYV.

The chain has TRBV19 and TRBJ2-1; TRBD1 is a possible D gene (6 bases). The V gene lost 5 bases and the J gene lost 4 bases, with 12 bases spanning the gap. Germline V gives CDR1 LNHDA, CDR2 SQIVND (reference sequence). The CDR3 is 14 residues long. CDR3 amino acids: CASSPPRGYNEQFF. The CDR3 nucleotides are TGTGCCAGTAGTCCTCCCAGGGGATACAATGAGCAGTTCTTC. The full variable domain, with the rest looked up from reference TRBV19 and TRBJ2-1, is DGGITQSPKYLFRKEGQNVTLSCEQNLNHDAMYWYRQDPGQGLRLIYYSQIVNDFQKGDIAEGYSVSREKKESFPLTVTSAQKNPTAFYLCASSPPRGYNEQFFGPGTRLTVL.

The V gene is TRBV6-2 or TRBV6-3, the J gene TRBJ1-1, with TRBD1 matching 7 bases. The ends lost 6 bases at V and 4 bases at J; junction bases unmatched: 8. This CDR3 region has 14 residues. Per the germline V gene, CDR1 is MNHEY and CDR2 is SVGEGT. The CDR3 reads CASRAYAGGTEAFF. The CDR3 DNA reads TGTGCCAGCAGAGCCTATGCAGGGGGCACTGAAGCTTTCTTT.

Only a few counts were recorded for this clonotype. The chain links TRBV5-4 to TRBJ2-3, with TRBD1 matching over 11 bases. The trim removed 4 bases at V and 1 base at J, leaving 8 bases unmatched. CDR1 is SGHNT and CDR2 is YYREEE in the germline V gene (reference sequence). The CDR3 length is 17 residues. The CDR3 sequence is CASSVNAGQGGTDTQYF. Here the CDR3 DNA reads TGTGCCAGCAGCGTCAATGCGGGACAGGGGGGCACAGATACGCAGTATTTT.

The J gene is TRBJ1-1, the V gene TRBV18, with a weak D call TRBD1 (5 bases). The germline V and J ends were trimmed by 2 bases and 0 bases, with 13 bases remaining between them. The CDR3 has 16 amino acids. Looked up from germline, CDR1 is KGHSH and CDR2 is LQKENI. CDR3 coding DNA: TGTGCCAGCTCACCAGAACTTCAGGGCATGAACACTGAAGCTTTCTTT. This encodes CASSPELQGMNTEAFF.

This clonotype was seen at least ten times. The chain employs TRBV7-9 and TRBJ2-1; 7 bases fit TRBD2. The CDR3 extends over 13 amino acids. V was pared by 5 bases and J by 9 bases, with 7 bases of the junction left unmatched. Germline V lookup: CDR1 SEHNR, CDR2 FQNEAQ (reference sequence). The CDR3 bases are TGTGCCAGCAGCCCCCCAGCGGGGTCTGAGCAGTTCTTC. Amino acid sequence: CASSPPAGSEQFF. The variable domain in full, with the rest retrieved from reference TRBV7-9 and TRBJ2-1, is DTGVSQNPRHKITKRGQNVTFRCDPISEHNRLYWYRQTLGQGPEFLTYFQNEAQLEKSRLLSDRFSAERPKGSFSTLEIQRTEQGDSAMYLCASSPPAGSEQFFGPGTRLTVL.

At least ten counts were recorded for this clonotype. Relative to the germline gene, one junction end is altered; a read error may explain this. V gene TRBV5-1 combines with J gene TRBJ2-5; a weak D match, TRBD2 (5 bases). Germline V gene sequence: CDR1 SGHRS, CDR2 YFSETQ. CDR3 length: 11 amino acids. The CDR3 loop reads CASSSGETQYF. The CDR3 DNA reads TGTGCCAGCAGCTCGGGGGAGACCCAGTACTTC.

The J gene is TRBJ2-3, the V gene TRBV4-3; D is unclear. Germline-derived CDR1 and CDR2 are LGHNA and YSLEER. V shed 2 bases and J shed 2 bases, with 20 bases lying between them. The CDR3 contains 18 residues. The CDR3 spells CASSQRRVNPPLTDTQYF. The DNA of the CDR3 is TGCGCCAGCAGCCAAAGGCGCGTGAACCCGCCGCTCACAGATACGCAGTATTTT.

CDR3 sequence (DNA): TGCAGTGCCCCACCTCCTAGCGGGGGGGCCTATGAGCAGTTCTTC. This codes for CSAPPPSGGAYEQFF. The genes are TRBV20-1 and TRBJ2-1, with 12 bases aligning to TRBD2. The CDR3 has 15 residues. V dropped 6 bases and J dropped 8; count of bases not matched to a gene: 11. The V gene's germline CDR1 is DFQATT and CDR2 SNEGSKA (reference sequence).